The source of this T cell receptor beta chain is a study of beta chain features in type 1 diabetes. On the study more broadly: Age, gender, cell numbers and subset yield matched between patients and controls. Findings of the study overall: cDNA-based sequencing might over-represent cells highly expressing TCR. Researchers could not determine here whether HLA type influences TCRB rearrangement.

The ends lost 4 bases at V and 1 base at J; junction bases unmatched: 3. Germline-derived CDR1 and CDR2 are MGHRA and YSYEKL. CDR3 length equals 14 residues. Expressed TCRB transcripts were sequenced because the isolated RNA had all been reverse transcribed beforehand. Sequenced by immunoSEQ multiplex PCR; TCRdb stores in-frame clones only, minus some. This table has roughly 170,000 clones, about 13% appearing once. Concerning this clone: Antigen: not known.

Sequencing was done on a sample of central memory CD4+ T cells from blood. This receptor was identified in a woman in her late teens or twenties in good health. The gene calls are TRBV4-1 and TRBJ1-1, with TRBD1 matching over 7 bases. CDR3: CASSLRDRNTEAFF. CDR3 nucleotides: TGCGCCAGCAGCCTCCGGGACAGGAACACTGAAGCTTTCTTT.